This T cell receptor beta chain was sequenced for a study of lymphopenia after photon versus proton radiotherapy. Germline V gene data show CDR1 as SGHRS and CDR2 as YFSETQ. CDR3 size: 16 residues. V lost 0 bases and J lost 0, with 9 bases in between. Sequencing used immunoSEQ multiplex PCR; TCRdb keeps in-frame clones, though not all of them. The sample holds 67,000 or so clones, more than 75% seen once. With regard to this clone: Its specificity is not known.

Whole-study results and caveats: Only patients who died were analyzed for survival; proton advantage is unproven. Under photons, naive T cells and diversity fell while effector/memory populations rose. Post-nadir diversity loss with photons came from oligoclonal expansion, particularly CD8+ Temra cells.

This TCR came from a man at least 80 years old with esophageal cancer. The input for sequencing was peripheral blood, taken from a patient treated with proton-based radiotherapy. V usage is TRBV5-1 and J usage is TRBJ2-2, with D perhaps matching TRBD1 (6 bases). The CDR3 nucleotides are TGCGCCAGCAGCTTGGTGACAGGAGCGAACACCGGGGAGCTGTTTTTT. Residues: CASSLVTGANTGELFF.